This T cell receptor (beta chain) was captured by sequencing in a study of cytomegalovirus exposure and HLA in healthy donors. Turning to this clone: Distinct nucleotide sequences in the sample also encode this CDR3.

V dropped 3 bases and J dropped 7 bases, with 19 bases sitting between them. The germline V gene encodes CDR1 SGHVS and CDR2 FNYEAQ. The length of the CDR3 is 16 residues. It was with 60 Vbeta and 13 Jbeta primers that the PCR ran. Libraries were prepared by immunoSEQ multiplex PCR; TCRdb keeps only in-frame clonotypes and omits some of them. The sample lists some 98,000 clones, around 80% occurring once. This clonotype originated in a human donor in good health. The rearrangement joins TRBV7-6 to TRBJ2-1; TRBD2 might be the D (5 bases). Sequencing was performed on PBMCs. The CDR3 coding sequence is TGTGCCAGCAGCTTGACTCGCGAGGGAAGGGCAAATGAGCAGTTCTTC. It is translated as CASSLTREGRANEQFF.